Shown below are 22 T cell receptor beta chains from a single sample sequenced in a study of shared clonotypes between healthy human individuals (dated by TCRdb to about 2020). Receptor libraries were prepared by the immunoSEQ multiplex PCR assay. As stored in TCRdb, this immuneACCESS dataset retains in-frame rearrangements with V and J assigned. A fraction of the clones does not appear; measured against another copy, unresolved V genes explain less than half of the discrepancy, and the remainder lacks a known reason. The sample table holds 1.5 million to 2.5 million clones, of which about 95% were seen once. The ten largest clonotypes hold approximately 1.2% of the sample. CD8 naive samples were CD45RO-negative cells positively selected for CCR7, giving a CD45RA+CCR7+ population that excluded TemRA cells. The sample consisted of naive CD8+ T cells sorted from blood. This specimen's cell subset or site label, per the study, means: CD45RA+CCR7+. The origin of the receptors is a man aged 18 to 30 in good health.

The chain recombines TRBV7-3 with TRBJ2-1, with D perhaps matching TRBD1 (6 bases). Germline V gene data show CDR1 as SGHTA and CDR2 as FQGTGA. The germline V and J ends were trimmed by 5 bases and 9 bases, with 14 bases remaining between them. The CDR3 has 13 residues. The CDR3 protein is CASSTGQGIEQFF. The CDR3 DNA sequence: TGTGCCAGCAGCACAGGGCAGGGGATTGAGCAGTTCTTC.

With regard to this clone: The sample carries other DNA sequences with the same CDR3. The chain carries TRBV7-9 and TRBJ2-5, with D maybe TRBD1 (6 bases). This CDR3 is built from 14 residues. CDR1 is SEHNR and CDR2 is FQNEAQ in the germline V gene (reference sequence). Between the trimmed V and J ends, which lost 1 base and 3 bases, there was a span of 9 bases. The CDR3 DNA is TGTGCCAGCAGCTTAGTATCAGGGGAAGAGACCCAGTACTTC. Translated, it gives CASSLVSGEETQYF.

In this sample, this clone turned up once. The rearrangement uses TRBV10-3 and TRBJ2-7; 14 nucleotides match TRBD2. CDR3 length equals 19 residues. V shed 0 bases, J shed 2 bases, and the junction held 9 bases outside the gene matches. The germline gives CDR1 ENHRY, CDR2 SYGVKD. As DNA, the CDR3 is TGTGCCATCAGTGAGTCGGGGACTAGCGGGGGTCCCGAGGCCTACGAGCAGTACTTC. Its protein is CAISESGTSGGPEAYEQYF.

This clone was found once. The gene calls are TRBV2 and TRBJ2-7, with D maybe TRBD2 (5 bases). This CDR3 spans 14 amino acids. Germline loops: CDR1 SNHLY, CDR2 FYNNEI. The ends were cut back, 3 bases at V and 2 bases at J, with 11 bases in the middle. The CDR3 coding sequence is TGTGCCAGCAGTGACCCTAGCAGCACCTACGAGCAGTACTTC. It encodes CASSDPSSTYEQYF.

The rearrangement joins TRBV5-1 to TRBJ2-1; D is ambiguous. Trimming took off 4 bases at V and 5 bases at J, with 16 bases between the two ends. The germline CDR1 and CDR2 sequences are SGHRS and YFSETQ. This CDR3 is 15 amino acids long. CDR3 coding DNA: TGCGCCAGCAGCCCCTTACAGATAACGGACAATGAGCAGTTCTTC. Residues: CASSPLQITDNEQFF.

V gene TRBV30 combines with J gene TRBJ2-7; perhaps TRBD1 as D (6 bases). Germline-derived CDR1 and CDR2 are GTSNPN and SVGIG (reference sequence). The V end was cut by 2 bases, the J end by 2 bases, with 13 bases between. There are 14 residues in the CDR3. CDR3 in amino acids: CAWSWGTGTYEQYF. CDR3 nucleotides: TGTGCCTGGAGTTGGGGTACAGGGACCTACGAGCAGTACTTC.

The CDR3, as DNA: TGTGCCAGCAGCCAACCGGGACTAGCGGACAATGAGCAGTTCTTC. Translating gives CASSQPGLADNEQFF. The genes are TRBV11-1 and TRBJ2-1, with TRBD2 matching 11 bases. V was clipped by 5 bases and J by 5 bases; unmatched bases: 5. The CDR3 extends over 15 amino acids. Germline CDR1 reads SGHAT; CDR2 reads FQDESV (reference sequence).

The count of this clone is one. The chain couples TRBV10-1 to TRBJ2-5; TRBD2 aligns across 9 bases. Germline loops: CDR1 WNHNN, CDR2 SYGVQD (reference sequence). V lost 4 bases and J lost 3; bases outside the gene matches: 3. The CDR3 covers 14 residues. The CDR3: CASSATSGKETQYF. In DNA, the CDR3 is TGCGCCAGCAGTGCGACTAGCGGTAAAGAGACCCAGTACTTC.

The CDR3 protein is CASSWAGMWNTEAFF. The CDR3 coding sequence is TGTGCCAGCAGCTGGGCAGGGATGTGGAACACTGAAGCTTTCTTT. The chain is built from TRBV5-6 and TRBJ1-1; TRBD1 is a possible D gene (5 bases). This CDR3 has 15 residues. Germline-derived CDR1 and CDR2 are SGHDT and YYEEEE. V was trimmed by 3 bases and J by 1 base, leaving 13 bases between them.

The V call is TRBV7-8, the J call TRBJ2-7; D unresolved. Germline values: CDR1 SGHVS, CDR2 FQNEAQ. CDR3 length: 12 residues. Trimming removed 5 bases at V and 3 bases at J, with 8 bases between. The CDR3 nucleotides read TGTGCCAGCAGCGACTTGCTCTACGAGCAGTACTTC. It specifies CASSDLLYEQYF.

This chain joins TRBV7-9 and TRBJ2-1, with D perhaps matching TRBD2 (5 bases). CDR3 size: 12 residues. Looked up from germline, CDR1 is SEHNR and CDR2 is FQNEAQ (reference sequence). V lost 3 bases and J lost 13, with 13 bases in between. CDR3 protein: CASSFEGEGQFF. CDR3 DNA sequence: TGTGCCAGCAGCTTTGAGGGCGAGGGTCAGTTCTTC.

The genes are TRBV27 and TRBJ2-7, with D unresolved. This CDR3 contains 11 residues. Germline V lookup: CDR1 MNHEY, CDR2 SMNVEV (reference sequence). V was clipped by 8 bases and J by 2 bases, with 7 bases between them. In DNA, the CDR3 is TGTGCCAGCGGTTGGACCTACGAGCAGTACTTC. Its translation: CASGWTYEQYF.

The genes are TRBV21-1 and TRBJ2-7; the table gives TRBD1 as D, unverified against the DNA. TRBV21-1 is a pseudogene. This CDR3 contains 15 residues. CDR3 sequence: CASSKGADGTYEQYF. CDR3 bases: TGTGCCAGCAGCAAAGGGGCAGACGGAACCTACGAGCAGTACTTC.

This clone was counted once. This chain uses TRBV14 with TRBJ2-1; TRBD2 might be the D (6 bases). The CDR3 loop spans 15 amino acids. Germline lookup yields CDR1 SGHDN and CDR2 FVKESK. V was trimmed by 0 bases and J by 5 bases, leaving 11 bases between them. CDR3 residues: CASSQDFSSDNEQFF. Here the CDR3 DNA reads TGTGCCAGCAGCCAAGATTTTTCTAGCGACAATGAGCAGTTCTTC.

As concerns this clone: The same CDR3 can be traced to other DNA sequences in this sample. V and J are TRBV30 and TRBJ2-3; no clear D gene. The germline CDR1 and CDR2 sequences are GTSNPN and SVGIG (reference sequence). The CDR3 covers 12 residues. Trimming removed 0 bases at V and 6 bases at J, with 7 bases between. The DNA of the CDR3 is TGTGCCTGGAGTGTAATTGGGGATACGCAGTATTTT. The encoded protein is CAWSVIGDTQYF. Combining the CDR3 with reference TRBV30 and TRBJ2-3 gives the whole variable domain SQTIHQWPATLVQPVGSPLSLECTVEGTSNPNLYWYRQAAGRGLQLLFYSVGIGQISSEVPQNLSASRPQDRQFILSSKKLLLSDSGFYLCAWSVIGDTQYFGPGTRLTVL.

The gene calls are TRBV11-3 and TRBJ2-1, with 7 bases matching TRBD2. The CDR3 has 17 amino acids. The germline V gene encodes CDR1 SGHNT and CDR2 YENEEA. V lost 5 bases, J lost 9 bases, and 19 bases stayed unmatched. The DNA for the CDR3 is TGTGCCAGCAGCCCGAACGCCGTCAGGCGGGAGATTTTTGAGCAGTTCTTC. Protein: CASSPNAVRREIFEQFF. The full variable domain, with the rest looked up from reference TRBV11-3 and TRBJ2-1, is EAGVVQSPRYKIIEKKQPVAFWCNPISGHNTLYWYLQNLGQGPELLIRYENEEAVDDSQLPKDRFSAERLKGVDSTLKIQPAELGDSAVYLCASSPNAVRREIFEQFFGPGTRLTVL.

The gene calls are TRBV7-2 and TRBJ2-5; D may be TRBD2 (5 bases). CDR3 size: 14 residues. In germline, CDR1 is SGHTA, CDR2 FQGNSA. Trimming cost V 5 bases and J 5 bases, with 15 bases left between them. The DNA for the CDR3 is TGTGCCAGCAGCCTACCGTCGGGGTTGGAGACCCAGTACTTC. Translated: CASSLPSGLETQYF. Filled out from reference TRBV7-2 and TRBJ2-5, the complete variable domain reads GAGVSQSPSNKVTEKGKDVELRCDPISGHTALYWYRQSLGQGLEFLIYFQGNSAPDKSGLPSDRFSAERTGGSVSTLTIQRTQQEDSAVYLCASSLPSGLETQYFGPGTRLLVL.

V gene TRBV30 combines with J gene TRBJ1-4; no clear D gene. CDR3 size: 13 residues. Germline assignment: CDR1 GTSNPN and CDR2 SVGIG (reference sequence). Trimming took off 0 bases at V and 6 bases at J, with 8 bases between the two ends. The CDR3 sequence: CAWSVVVDEKLFF. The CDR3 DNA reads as TGTGCCTGGAGTGTCGTGGTGGATGAAAAACTGTTTTTT.

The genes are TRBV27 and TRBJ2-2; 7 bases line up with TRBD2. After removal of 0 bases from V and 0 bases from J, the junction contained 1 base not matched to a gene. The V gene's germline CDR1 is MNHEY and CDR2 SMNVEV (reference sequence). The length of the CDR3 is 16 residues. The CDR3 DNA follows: TGTGCCAGCAGTTTATCGCGGGGGACGAACACCGGGGAGCTGTTTTTT. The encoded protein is CASSLSRGTNTGELFF.

The CDR3 nucleotides read TGTGCCAGCAGCTTAGGCCAGCGGAGCTACGAGCAGTACTTC. It codes for CASSLGQRSYEQYF. The chain combines TRBV13 with TRBJ2-7; D is possibly TRBD2 (5 bases). The CDR3 spans 14 residues. The V gene lost 0 bases and the J gene lost 3 bases, with 9 bases spanning the gap. Germline CDR1 reads PRHDT; CDR2 reads FYEKMQ (reference sequence).

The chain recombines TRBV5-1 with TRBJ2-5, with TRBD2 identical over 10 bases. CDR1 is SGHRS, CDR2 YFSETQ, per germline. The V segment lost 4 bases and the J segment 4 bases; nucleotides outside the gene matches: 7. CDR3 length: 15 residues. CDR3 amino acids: CASSGERGGRETQYF. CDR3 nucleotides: TGCGCCAGCAGCGGAGAGCGGGGGGGCCGAGAGACCCAGTACTTC. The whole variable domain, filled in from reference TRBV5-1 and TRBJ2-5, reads KAGVTQTPRYLIKTRGQQVTLSCSPISGHRSVSWYQQTPGQGLQFLFEYFSETQRNKGNFPGRFSGRQFSNSRSEMNVSTLELGDSALYLCASSGERGGRETQYFGPGTRLLVL.

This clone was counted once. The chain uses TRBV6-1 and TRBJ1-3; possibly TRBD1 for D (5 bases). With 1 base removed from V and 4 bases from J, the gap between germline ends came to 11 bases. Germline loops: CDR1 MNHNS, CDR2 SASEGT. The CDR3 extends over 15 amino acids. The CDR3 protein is CASSEGPDTGNTIYF. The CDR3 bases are TGTGCCAGCAGTGAAGGCCCGGACACCGGAAACACCATATATTTT.